Listed here are 14 T cell receptor beta chains from one sample, sequenced in a study of shared clonotypes between healthy human individuals. The table came from immunoSEQ multiplex PCR; TCRdb's copy has only in-frame clones and leaves some out. The sample lists about 470,000 clones, around 75% occurring once. The sample consisted of PBMCs. The source of these receptors is a woman between 40 and 50 years old in good health. Some clones in this sample may be carry-over from other donors' samples.

Note on this clone: The same CDR3 can be traced to other DNA sequences in this sample. The V and J genes are TRBV10-3 and TRBJ2-7, with 10 bases lining up with TRBD2. CDR3 length: 15 residues. Germline lookup yields CDR1 ENHRY and CDR2 SYGVKD. V lost 6 bases and J lost 2; bases outside the gene matches: 7. CDR3 bases: TGTGCCATCAGACCAGGACTAGCGGAGACCTACGAGCAGTACTTC. Translating it yields CAIRPGLAETYEQYF.

The chain carries TRBV5-1 and TRBJ1-2, with D possibly being TRBD1 (5 bases). Looked up from germline, CDR1 is SGHRS and CDR2 is YFSETQ. The CDR3 extends over 15 amino acids. V was clipped by 1 base and J by 4 bases, with 14 bases between them. CDR3 residues: CASSLWGAGLYGYTF. The CDR3 region has the DNA TGCGCCAGCAGCTTGTGGGGCGCGGGTCTCTATGGCTACACCTTC.

Of note for this clone: The likely explanation is a read error, given a far larger clone one base away. The chain has TRBV14 and TRBJ1-3; D is unclear. There are 16 residues in the CDR3. The germline CDR1 and CDR2 sequences are SGHDN and FVKESK. CDR3 protein: CASGQELQSSGNTIYF. CDR3 sequence (DNA): TGTGCCAGCGGCCAAGAATTGCAGAGCTCTGGAAACACCATATATTTT.

This clone showed up many times. The chain is built from TRBV7-6 and TRBJ2-3, with 7 bases that match TRBD1. CDR1 is SGHVS, CDR2 FNYEAQ, per germline. The CDR3 extends over 15 amino acids. V shed 5 bases and J 2 bases; nucleotides not matched to a gene: 7. The CDR3 DNA sequence: TGTGCCAGCAGCCTCCACAGGGGAACCACAGATACGCAGTATTTT. Its translation is CASSLHRGTTDTQYF.

This sequence joins TRBV18 and TRBJ2-7; D is ambiguous. The CDR3 contains 12 residues. V was shortened by 3 bases and J by 3 bases, with 6 bases between the two germline ends. Germline V gives CDR1 KGHSH, CDR2 LQKENI. The CDR3 reads CASSPNYYEQYF. CDR3 bases: TGTGCCAGCTCACCCAATTACTACGAGCAGTACTTC.

The chain uses TRBV6-5 and TRBJ1-1; D is ambiguous. V lost 2 bases and J lost 1, with 5 bases in between. The germline gives CDR1 MNHEY, CDR2 SVGAGI. The CDR3 is 13 amino acids. The CDR3 spells CASSYRRNTEAFF. The DNA of the CDR3 is TGTGCCAGCAGTTACAGGAGGAACACTGAAGCTTTCTTT.

CDR3 amino acids: CASSLVRGSLSGNTIYF. As DNA, the CDR3 is TGTGCCAGCAGCTTAGTCCGGGGGTCTCTTTCTGGAAACACCATATATTTT. The chain recombines TRBV7-9 with TRBJ1-3, with D tentatively TRBD1 (5 bases). CDR3 length: 17 amino acids. The V end was cut by 1 base, the J end by 1 base, with 14 bases between. Germline CDR1 and CDR2: SEHNR and FQNEAQ (reference sequence). Variable domain in full (rest from reference TRBV7-9 and TRBJ1-3): DTGVSQNPRHKITKRGQNVTFRCDPISEHNRLYWYRQTLGQGPEFLTYFQNEAQLEKSRLLSDRFSAERPKGSFSTLEIQRTEQGDSAMYLCASSLVRGSLSGNTIYFGEGSWLTVV.

V usage is TRBV19 and J usage is TRBJ2-7; no reliable D call. V was trimmed by 4 bases and J by 2 bases, leaving 9 bases between them. The CDR3 runs 13 residues. CDR1 is LNHDA, CDR2 SQIVND, per germline (reference sequence). CDR3 coding DNA: TGTGCCAGTAGTAGGGGATCCACCTACGAGCAGTACTTC. Residues: CASSRGSTYEQYF.

On this clone: A far more abundant clone sits one base away, making this likely a read error. Other DNA sequences within the sample encode an identical CDR3. The V and J genes are TRBV9 and TRBJ2-7; 11 bases align to TRBD2. V shed 3 bases and J 3 bases; nucleotides not matched to a gene: 2. This CDR3 region has 14 residues. Germline-derived CDR1 and CDR2 are SGDLS and YYNGEE. Written as DNA, the CDR3 is TGTGCCAGCAGCGCAGGGACTAGCGGCTACGAGCAGTACTTC. This sequence encodes CASSAGTSGYEQYF. Supplemented by reference TRBV9 and TRBJ2-7, the full variable domain reads DSGVTQTPKHLITATGQRVTLRCSPRSGDLSVYWYQQSLDQGLQFLIQYYNGEERAKGNILERFSAQQFPDLHSELNLSSLELGDSALYFCASSAGTSGYEQYFGPGTRLTVT.

This rearrangement joins TRBV4-3 to TRBJ2-3; 9 bases are a match to TRBD2. Germline-derived CDR1 and CDR2 are LGHNA and YSLEER. The CDR3 sequence is 18 residues long. The junction had 8 bases not matched to a gene; V was cut back by 0 bases and J by 1 base. The CDR3 region is CASSQDWSGGRGTDTQYF. The DNA of the CDR3 is TGCGCCAGCAGCCAAGATTGGAGTGGCGGGAGGGGCACAGATACGCAGTATTTT.

V usage is TRBV7-9 and J usage is TRBJ2-2; D not certain. This CDR3 has 13 residues. Trimming removed 3 bases at V and 8 bases at J, with 10 bases between. CDR1 and CDR2 (germline): SEHNR, FQNEAQ (reference sequence). CDR3 residues: CASSFWAEGELFF. CDR3 sequence (DNA): TGTGCCAGCAGCTTCTGGGCGGAGGGGGAGCTGTTTTTT.

V usage is TRBV19 and J usage is TRBJ1-5; D is unclear. CDR3 length equals 17 residues. The germline CDR1 and CDR2 sequences are LNHDA and SQIVND (reference sequence). Trimming removed 7 bases at V and 1 base at J, with 20 bases between. The CDR3: CASTPRAGPMSNQPQHF. DNA for the CDR3: TGTGCCAGTACCCCCCGGGCAGGTCCTATGAGCAATCAGCCCCAGCATTTT.

This chain joins TRBV30 and TRBJ2-1, with D perhaps TRBD1 or TRBD2 (7 bases each). CDR1 and CDR2 (germline): GTSNPN, SVGIG (reference sequence). V dropped 4 bases and J dropped 10 bases, with 11 bases sitting between them. CDR3 length: 11 amino acids. CDR3 DNA sequence: TGTGCCTGGAACCAGGGGGGGGAGCAGTTCTTC. Protein product: CAWNQGGEQFF.

The rearrangement links TRBV30 to TRBJ2-1; 7 bases map to TRBD2. This CDR3 has 11 amino acids. V was pared by 2 bases and J by 9 bases, with 1 base of the junction left unmatched. Germline values: CDR1 GTSNPN, CDR2 SVGIG (reference sequence). CDR3 region: CAWSWGGEQFF. CDR3 DNA sequence: TGTGCCTGGAGTTGGGGGGGTGAGCAGTTCTTC.